This T cell receptor (beta chain) derives from a study of blood T cells in healthy people across ages. V was cut by 5 bases and J by 2 bases, with 15 bases left in between. This CDR3 has 15 amino acids. Germline CDR1 reads SEHNR; CDR2 reads FQNEAQ (reference sequence). This clonotype occurred a few times. The use of a sample-barcoded 5' primer and a J-beta primer mix characterized a second PCR of about 7 to 12 cycles. TCRdb reprocessed the 5' RACE reads via MiXCR and lists one record per CDR3 protein. Of more than 700,000 distinct CDR3 sequences listed, about half are singletons. This sequence was found in a man older than 75 in good health. The chain is built from TRBV7-9 and TRBJ2-5; perhaps D is TRBD1 or TRBD2 (5 bases each). Sequencing used blood. CDR3 coding DNA: TGTGCCAGCAGCCACCAATCGGGACGGCAAGAGACCCAGTACTTC. It is translated as CASSHQSGRQETQYF.